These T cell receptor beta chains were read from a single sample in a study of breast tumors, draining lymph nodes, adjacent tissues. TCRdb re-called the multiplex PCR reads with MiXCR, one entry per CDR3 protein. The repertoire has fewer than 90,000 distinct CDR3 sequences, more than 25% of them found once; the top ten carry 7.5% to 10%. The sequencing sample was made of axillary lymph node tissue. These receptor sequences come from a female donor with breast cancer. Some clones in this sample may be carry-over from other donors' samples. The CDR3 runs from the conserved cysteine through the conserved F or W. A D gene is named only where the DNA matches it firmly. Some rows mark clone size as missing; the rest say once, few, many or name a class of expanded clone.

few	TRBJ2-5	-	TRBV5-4	CASSGDGAGFETQYF	TGTGCCAGCAGCGGGGATGGAGCTGGCTTCGAGACCCAGTACTTC
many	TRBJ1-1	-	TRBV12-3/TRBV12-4	CASGGVRAFF	TGTGCCAGCGGGGGAGTGCGAGCTTTCTTT
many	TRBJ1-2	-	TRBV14	CASSPQGTYGYTF	TGTGCCAGCAGCCCGCAGGGTACTTATGGCTACACCTTC
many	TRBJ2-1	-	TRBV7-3	CASSTGPNEQFF	TGTGCCAGCAGCACGGGGCCCAATGAGCAGTTCTTC
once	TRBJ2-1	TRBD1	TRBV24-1	CATSDLRGTGVYNEQFF	TGTGCCACCAGTGATTTGCGTGGGACAGGGGTTTACAATGAGCAGTTCTTC
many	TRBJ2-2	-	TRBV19	CASSIGQGTGELFF	TGTGCCAGTAGTATTGGTCAGGGTACCGGGGAGCTGTTTTTT
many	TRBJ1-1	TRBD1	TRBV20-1	CSAQGGTEAFF	TGCAGTGCTCAGGGGGGCACTGAAGCTTTCTTT
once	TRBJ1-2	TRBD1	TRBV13	CASSSGTGDYGYTF	TGTGCCAGCAGCTCCGGGACAGGGGACTATGGCTACACCTTC
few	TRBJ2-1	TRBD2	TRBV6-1	CASSERGSGRPPGSEQFF	TGTGCCAGCAGTGAAAGAGGAAGCGGGAGACCCCCGGGGAGTGAGCAGTTCTTC
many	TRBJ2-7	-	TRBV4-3	CASSQDIGYEQYF	TGCGCCAGCAGCCAAGATATAGGTTACGAGCAGTACTTC
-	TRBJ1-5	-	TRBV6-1	CASSHLSGQLYQPQHF	TGTGCCAGCAGTCATTTGAGTGGGCAGCTATATCAGCCCCAGCATTTT
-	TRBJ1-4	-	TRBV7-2	CASSPLWSSGQDNEKLFF	TGTGCCAGCAGCCCACTCTGGTCCAGCGGCCAAGACAATGAAAAACTGTTTTTT
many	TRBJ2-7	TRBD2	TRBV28	CASTGGRFGEQYF	TGTGCCAGCACGGGCGGGAGGTTTGGCGAGCAGTACTTC
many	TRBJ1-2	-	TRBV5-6	CASSLVVGAVGYTF	TGTGCCAGCAGCTTGGTGGTGGGGGCGGTTGGCTACACCTTC
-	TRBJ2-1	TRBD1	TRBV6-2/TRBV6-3	CASSYYSGTGEAYNEQFF	TGTGCCAGCAGTTACTACTCCGGGACAGGGGAAGCCTACAATGAGCAGTTCTTC
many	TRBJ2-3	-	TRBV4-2	CASSSTPGPRSGGVTDTQYF	TGTGCCAGCAGCTCCACTCCGGGACCGCGTTCTGGCGGGGTCACAGATACGCAGTATTTT
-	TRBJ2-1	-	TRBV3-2	CASSQEFGVAGGPGYNEQFF	TGTGCCAGCAGCCAAGAATTCGGGGTAGCGGGAGGGCCCGGCTACAATGAGCAGTTCTTC
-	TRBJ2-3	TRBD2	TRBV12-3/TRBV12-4	CASSSSGSVGQGTDTQYF	TGTGCCAGCAGCAGTAGCGGGAGTGTAGGGCAGGGCACAGATACGCAGTATTTT
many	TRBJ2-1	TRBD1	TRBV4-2	CASSQADGTGGRGEQFF	TGTGCCAGCAGCCAAGCCGACGGGACAGGGGGCCGGGGTGAGCAGTTCTTC
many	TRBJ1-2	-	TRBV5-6	CASSLGQRASLTF	TGTGCCAGCAGCTTGGGTCAGAGAGCTTCTCTCACCTTC
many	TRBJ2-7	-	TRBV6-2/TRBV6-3	CASSYTTEYEQYF	TGTGCCAGCAGTTATACTACAGAATACGAGCAGTACTTC
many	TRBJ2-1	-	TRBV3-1	CASSQISGEDNEQFF	TGTGCCAGCAGCCAAATCAGCGGTGAAGACAATGAGCAGTTCTTC
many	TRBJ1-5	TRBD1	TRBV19	CASTLTGGVNQPQHF	TGTGCCAGTACCCTTACAGGGGGCGTAAATCAGCCCCAGCATTTT
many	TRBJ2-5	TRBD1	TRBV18	CASSPTTGGETQYF	TGTGCCAGCTCACCAACAACAGGGGGAGAGACCCAGTACTTC
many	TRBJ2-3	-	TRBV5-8	CASSSHRDITTDTQYF	TGTGCCAGCAGCTCCCACCGGGATATAACCACAGATACGCAGTATTTT
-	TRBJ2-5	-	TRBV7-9	CASSRDGGMEGTQYF	TGTGCCAGCAGCCGGGACGGGGGCATGGAGGGGACCCAGTACTTC
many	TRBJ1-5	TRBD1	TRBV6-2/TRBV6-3	CASSYGQGGNQPQHF	TGTGCCAGCAGTTACGGGCAGGGGGGCAATCAGCCCCAGCATTTT
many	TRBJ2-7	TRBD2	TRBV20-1	CSARAPAGESYEQYF	TGCAGTGCTAGAGCCCCAGCGGGAGAGTCCTACGAGCAGTACTTC
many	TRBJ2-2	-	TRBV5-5	CASSSQGQDGTGELFF	TGTGCCAGCAGCTCCCAGGGGCAGGATGGCACCGGGGAGCTGTTTTTT
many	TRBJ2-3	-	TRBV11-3	CASSLVFGTQYF	TGTGCCAGCAGCTTGGTTTTCGGTACGCAGTATTTT
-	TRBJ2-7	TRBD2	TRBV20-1	CSARDLRTSEKTYEQYF	TGCAGTGCTAGAGATCTGCGGACTAGCGAGAAAACCTACGAGCAGTACTTC
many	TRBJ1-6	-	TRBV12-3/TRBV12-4	CASSFRLGTEGSNSPLHF	TGTGCCAGCAGCTTCCGATTGGGTACGGAGGGGTCTAATTCACCCCTCCACTTT
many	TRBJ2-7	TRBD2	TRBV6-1	CASSYSGREQYF	TGTGCCAGCAGTTACAGCGGGAGAGAGCAGTACTTC
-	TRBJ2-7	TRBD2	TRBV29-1	CSVFGLAGMHEQYF	TGCAGCGTTTTCGGACTAGCGGGAATGCACGAGCAGTACTTC
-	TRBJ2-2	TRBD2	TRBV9	CASSARLAENTGELFF	TGTGCCAGCAGCGCAAGACTAGCGGAGAACACCGGGGAGCTGTTTTTT
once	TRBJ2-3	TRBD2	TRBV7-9	CASSIGSGTSGRGTDTQYF	TGTGCCAGCAGCATAGGATCCGGGACTAGCGGGAGAGGGACAGATACGCAGTATTTT
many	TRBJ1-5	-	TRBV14	CASSQGPQQPQHF	TGTGCCAGCAGCCAAGGCCCCCAACAGCCCCAGCATTTT
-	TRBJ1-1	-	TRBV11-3	CASKRGLKEAFF	TGTGCCAGCAAGCGGGGCTTAAAAGAAGCTTTCTTT
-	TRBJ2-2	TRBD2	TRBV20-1	CSARGGTSGPGELFF	TGCAGTGCTAGAGGAGGGACTAGCGGTCCCGGGGAGCTGTTTTTT
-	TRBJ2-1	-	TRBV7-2	CASSRALDEQFF	TGTGCCAGCAGCCGGGCCCTCGATGAGCAGTTCTTC
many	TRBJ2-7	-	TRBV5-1	CASSLVPGATYEQYF	TGCGCCAGCAGCTTGGTCCCAGGGGCTACCTACGAGCAGTACTTC